Listed below are T cell receptor beta chains from one sample, sequenced in a study of blood T cells in healthy people across ages. TCRdb analysed the 5' RACE reads with MiXCR anew, one entry per CDR3 protein. The data show fewer than 1,200,000 distinct CDR3 sequences, with approximately 25% seen just once and around 0.75% held by the top ten. This same sample was also taken into another study, of T cells of mothers and their children.

The specimen was blood. The receptors shown here come from a girl aged 2 to 9 in good health. Each CDR3 is given with its conserved first and last residue. The D gene is left open where the match is weak. The size field is filled for only some rows; it gives once, few, many or a size class.

abundance,len,j_gene,d_gene,v_gene,CDR3nt,CDR3aa
few,20,TRBJ2-7,TRBD2,TRBV4-2,TGTGCCAGCAGCCAAGATATCTTGATTGAGTTACTAGCGGGGTTAAACGAGCAGTACTTC,CASSQDILIELLAGLNEQYF
few,16,TRBJ2-7,NA,TRBV4-1,TGCGCCAGCAGCCAATATCCGGGGACCGAGGGCTCCGAGCAGTACTTC,CASSQYPGTEGSEQYF
few,16,TRBJ2-3,TRBD2,TRBV29-1,TGCAGCGTTGCTAGCGGGATAGCGGGACCCACAGATACGCAGTATTTT,CSVASGIAGPTDTQYF
many,12,TRBJ1-1,NA,TRBV7-9,TGTGCCAGCAGCTTACAAAGGGATGAAGCTTTCTTT,CASSLQRDEAFF
few,18,TRBJ2-2,TRBD2,TRBV12-5,TGTGCTAGTGGTTTATCGGGACTAGCCGCCATGTATGGCGGGGAGCTGTTTTTT,CASGLSGLAAMYGGELFF
few,17,TRBJ2-5,TRBD2,TRBV4-2,TGTGCCAGCAGCCAAGATCTTGTACTAGCGGGAGTCGGAGAGCAGTACTTC,CASSQDLVLAGVGEQYF
few,11,TRBJ1-1,NA,TRBV29-1,TGCAGCGTTAGACGGGGAGTCGAAGCTTTCTTT,CSVRRGVEAFF
few,16,TRBJ2-7,NA,TRBV12-5,TGTGCTAGTGGTCCTGACATTCCAACAGGGACCTACGAGCAGTACTTC,CASGPDIPTGTYEQYF
NA,15,TRBJ2-5,NA,TRBV29-1,TGCAGCGTGGAAAGGAGGGGGTCCCTCGGTGAGACCCAGTACTTC,CSVERRGSLGETQYF
few,13,TRBJ1-1,NA,TRBV12-3/TRBV12-4,TGTGCCAGCAGTTTATGGCCGAACACTGAAGCTTTCTTT,CASSLWPNTEAFF
once,15,TRBJ1-1,NA,TRBV11-1,TGTGCCAGCAGCTGGGCCCGGGGCGGGAGTACTGAAGCTTTCTTT,CASSWARGGSTEAFF
NA,14,TRBJ2-7,NA,TRBV12-3/TRBV12-4,TGTGCCAGCAGTTTAGGAGGAAATCCGAACGAGCAGTACTTC,CASSLGGNPNEQYF
few,15,TRBJ1-4,NA,TRBV12-5,TGTGCTAGTGGTTTTTTTGCCGGCACCAATGAAAAACTGTTTTTT,CASGFFAGTNEKLFF
few,16,TRBJ2-7,TRBD2,TRBV7-8,TGTGCCAGCAGCCCATCCACCGGGACTACCTTATACGAGCAGTACTTC,CASSPSTGTTLYEQYF
NA,15,TRBJ1-4,NA,TRBV6-5,TGTGCCAGCAGTTATATCGGGGCAACGACTGAAAAACTGTTTTTT,CASSYIGATTEKLFF
NA,17,TRBJ2-1,TRBD2,TRBV14,TGTGCCAGCAGCCAAAACACCGGGACTAGCAGGTACAATGAGCAGTTCTTC,CASSQNTGTSRYNEQFF
few,15,TRBJ1-1,NA,TRBV28,TGTGCCAGCAGCGAAATAACTTCAGCGAACACTGAAGCTTTCTTT,CASSEITSANTEAFF
NA,15,TRBJ2-7,NA,TRBV6-1,TGTGCCAGCAGTGAACTTCTGGGTATGGGTTACGAGCAGTACTTC,CASSELLGMGYEQYF
NA,16,TRBJ2-1,NA,TRBV12-3/TRBV12-4,TGTGCCAGCAGGGTGACTGGCAAGAGCTCCTACAATGAGCAGTTCTTC,CASRVTGKSSYNEQFF
NA,15,TRBJ2-5,NA,TRBV7-2,TGTGCCAGCAGCTCCTATGGGGAGGGGGTGGGGACCCAGTACTTC,CASSSYGEGVGTQYF
few,15,TRBJ1-4,TRBD1,TRBV5-1,TGCGCCAGCAGCTCACAGACAGGGGGCAATGAAAAACTGTTTTTT,CASSSQTGGNEKLFF
NA,13,TRBJ1-1,NA,TRBV5-1,TGCGCCAGCAGCTTGGCCAGGAGGGCTGAAGCTTTCTTT,CASSLARRAEAFF
NA,15,TRBJ2-4,NA,TRBV21-1,TGTGCCAGCCCCCGGGGGGCCATCGCCAAAAACATTCAGTACTTC,CASPRGAIAKNIQYF
NA,12,TRBJ2-3,NA,TRBV12-3/TRBV12-4,TGTGCCAGCAGTTTCGGGGAAGATACGCAGTATTTT,CASSFGEDTQYF
NA,14,TRBJ1-4,NA,TRBV5-1,TGCGCCAGCAGCTTCTCCGGATGGGGTGAAAAACTGTTTTTT,CASSFSGWGEKLFF
NA,15,TRBJ2-7,NA,TRBV27,TGTGCCAGCAGTTTAGCGGGTTACGGGATTTACGAGCAGTACTTC,CASSLAGYGIYEQYF
few,14,TRBJ2-3,NA,TRBV24-1,TGTGCCACCAGTGATTTCGCCGACACAGATACGCAGTATTTT,CATSDFADTDTQYF
NA,17,TRBJ2-7,TRBD2,TRBV7-2,TGTGCCAGCAGCCGGAGAGGGACTAGCGGGAGTCGGGGAGAGCAGTACTTC,CASSRRGTSGSRGEQYF
NA,16,TRBJ2-3,NA,TRBV10-3,TGTGCCAGCACTTCAATAGGGGGGCGGGACGCAGATACGCAGTATTTT,CASTSIGGRDADTQYF
few,14,TRBJ2-7,NA,TRBV15,TGTGCCACCAGCATGACAGGCAGCGGCCTCGAGCAGTACTTC,CATSMTGSGLEQYF
few,17,TRBJ1-4,NA,TRBV12-3/TRBV12-4,TGTGCCAGCAGCTCCCCCGCGCGGGCGGGAGGGATTGAAAAACTGTTTTTT,CASSSPARAGGIEKLFF
NA,14,TRBJ1-1,NA,TRBV19,TGTGCCAGTAGTATTGAGTTTATGCGGACTGAAGCTTTCTTT,CASSIEFMRTEAFF
NA,14,TRBJ2-5,TRBD1,TRBV7-8,TGTGCCAGCAGCACCAGGGGGCGCGGTGAGACCCAGTACTTC,CASSTRGRGETQYF
NA,12,TRBJ2-1,TRBD1,TRBV11-2,TGTGCCAGCAGCCTACAGGGGCACGAGCAGTTCTTC,CASSLQGHEQFF
NA,14,TRBJ2-5,NA,TRBV15,TGTGCCACCAGCAGTGAGGAGGGCCAAGAGACCCAGTACTTC,CATSSEEGQETQYF
few,12,TRBJ1-5,NA,TRBV29-1,TGCAGCGTTGGGGGTTTGGATCAGCCCCAGCATTTT,CSVGGLDQPQHF
few,16,TRBJ2-5,TRBD2,TRBV5-5,TGTGCCAGCAGCAGCGGGACTAGCGGACTCCAAGAGACCCAGTACTTC,CASSSGTSGLQETQYF
NA,15,TRBJ2-7,NA,TRBV9,TGTGCCAGCAGCACCAGTGGGGGGCTTGGAGACGAGCAGTACTTC,CASSTSGGLGDEQYF
NA,15,TRBJ1-6,NA,TRBV5-6,TGTGCCAGCAGCTGGTGGGGGGCCGGACATTCACCCCTCCACTTT,CASSWWGAGHSPLHF
NA,10,TRBJ2-2,NA,TRBV29-1,TGCAGCGTGGGGGCCGGGGAGCTGTTTTTT,CSVGAGELFF
few,18,TRBJ1-4,TRBD1,TRBV12-3/TRBV12-4,TGTGCCAGCAGTTTAAGAGGACAGGAGGGAGACGTGAAGGAAAAACTGTTTTTT,CASSLRGQEGDVKEKLFF
NA,14,TRBJ2-3,TRBD2,TRBV4-3,TGCGCCAGCAGCCAAGAACTAGCGGTCGCTACGCAGTATTTT,CASSQELAVATQYF
few,14,TRBJ1-4,NA,TRBV5-1,TGCGCCAGCAGCACGGGACCAACTAATGAAAAACTGTTTTTT,CASSTGPTNEKLFF
NA,13,TRBJ2-5,TRBD2,TRBV10-3,TGTGCCATCAATTTCGGACTAGCAGAGACCCAGTACTTC,CAINFGLAETQYF
NA,17,TRBJ2-3,NA,TRBV27,TGTGCCAGCAGTCCATCTGGTTCCCGGGTAATCACAGATACGCAGTATTTT,CASSPSGSRVITDTQYF
NA,12,TRBJ1-4,NA,TRBV20-1,TGCAGTGTCCCGACCCTGAGGGAAAAACTGTTTTTT,CSVPTLREKLFF
NA,14,TRBJ2-1,TRBD1,TRBV29-1,TGCAGCCTTGATAGGACAGGGGGATACAATGAGCAGTTCTTC,CSLDRTGGYNEQFF
NA,14,TRBJ1-1,NA,TRBV27,TGTGCCAGCAGGGCCCAGGGGTTGAACACTGAAGCTTTCTTT,CASRAQGLNTEAFF
NA,16,TRBJ2-1,TRBD2,TRBV29-1,TGCAGCGTTGAGAGACGGGAGGTAGGGTCCTACAATGAGCAGTTCTTC,CSVERREVGSYNEQFF
few,13,TRBJ1-2,TRBD1,TRBV29-1,TGCAGCGTGGATGACAGGGACGGCTATGGCTACACCTTC,CSVDDRDGYGYTF
few,13,TRBJ2-1,TRBD2,TRBV20-1,TGCAGTGCTATTAGCGGGGCACCAAGTGAGCAGTTCTTC,CSAISGAPSEQFF